The next 32 T cell receptor beta chains were all read from a single sample in a study of T cell changes during pregnancy in multiple sclerosis. The data were produced by immunoSEQ multiplex PCR, yet TCRdb's version contains in-frame clones alone and is incomplete. The sample has around 71,000 clones, over 85% seen once. Here the sequenced sample was peripheral blood, taken in the third trimester of pregnancy. Receptors originate from a female donor with multiple sclerosis, enrolled in a pregnancy study.

The chain links TRBV20-1 to TRBJ2-1, with unresolved D. The CDR3 has 11 residues. The germline V and J ends were trimmed by 0 bases and 8 bases, with 5 bases remaining between them. Germline loops: CDR1 DFQATT, CDR2 SNEGSKA (reference sequence). As DNA, the CDR3 is TGCAGTGCTAGAGATCCGGATGAGCAGTTCTTC. Translated, it gives CSARDPDEQFF.

Details on this clone: A much larger clonotype is one base distant, so this may be a read error. V is TRBV6-4 and J is TRBJ2-3, with 12 bases lining up with TRBD1. The V gene's germline CDR1 is MRHNA and CDR2 SNTAGT. Trimming cost V 3 bases and J 4 bases; bases outside gene matches: 2. CDR3 length: 15 residues. CDR3 DNA: TGTGCCAGCAGTGAGGGGACAGGGGGCGCAGATACGCAGTATTTT. Its protein product is CASSEGTGGADTQYF.

This sequence joins TRBV30 and TRBJ2-7, with TRBD1 as a possible D gene (5 bases). Germline V CDR1 and CDR2: GTSNPN, SVGIG (reference sequence). The CDR3 has 12 residues. V lost 5 bases, J lost 5 bases, and 13 bases lay in between. Here the CDR3 reads CAWEGAGNEQYF. The CDR3 DNA is TGTGCCTGGGAAGGGGCAGGGAACGAGCAGTACTTC.

The chain uses TRBV30 and TRBJ2-7; D possibly corresponds to TRBD2 (6 bases). Deletions cut 4 bases from V and 5 bases from J, with 18 bases between. The CDR3 is 14 amino acids. The germline V gene encodes CDR1 GTSNPN and CDR2 SVGIG (reference sequence). In DNA form, the CDR3 reads TGTGCCTGGATGGCACCGGACTATAGGAACGAGCAGTACTTC. Translation: CAWMAPDYRNEQYF.

The chain recombines TRBV10-1 with TRBJ2-2; 10 bases are a match to TRBD2. The trim removed 4 bases at V and 8 bases at J, leaving 10 bases unmatched. There are 16 residues in the CDR3. CDR1 and CDR2 from the germline V gene are WNHNN and SYGVQD (reference sequence). The CDR3 loop is CASSARRATSGGELFF. The CDR3 DNA is TGCGCCAGCAGTGCGCGAAGAGCGACTAGCGGGGGGGAGCTGTTTTTT.

Note on this clone: An end of the junction does not agree with germline; a read error may underlie this. The chain links TRBV30 to TRBJ2-5, with TRBD1 identical over 7 bases. This CDR3 spans 13 amino acids. Germline V gene lookup returns CDR1 GTSNPN and CDR2 SVGIG (reference sequence). The CDR3 nucleotides are TGTGCCTGGAGTAGGGACAGCCAAGGGACCCAGTACTTC. It yields the protein CAWSRDSQGTQYF.

The chain combines TRBV6-1 with TRBJ2-3; D is possibly TRBD1 (6 bases). This CDR3 is 13 amino acids long. Trimming took 6 bases from V and 8 from J, leaving 15 bases between them. Germline V gene data show CDR1 as MNHNS and CDR2 as SASEGT. CDR3 nucleotides: TGTGCCAGCAGACGGACCCCACAGGGTACGCAGTATTTT. This gives the protein CASRRTPQGTQYF.

J is TRBJ2-2 and V is TRBV5-4; 10 bases map to TRBD2. This CDR3 is 14 amino acids long. CDR1 is SGHNT and CDR2 is YYREEE in the germline V gene (reference sequence). The V and J ends lost 2 bases and 6 bases, in that order; junction bases with no gene match: 1. The CDR3 nucleotides are TGTGCCAGCAGCTTAGCGGGAGGGCCCGGGGAGCTGTTTTTT. Its translation is CASSLAGGPGELFF.

The J gene is TRBJ1-5, the V gene TRBV27; 8 bases align to TRBD1. Germline CDR1 is MNHEY and CDR2 is SMNVEV (reference sequence). V lost 3 bases and J lost 4; bases outside the gene matches: 11. This CDR3 spans 17 amino acids. CDR3 sequence reads: CASSFKGQARTNQPQHF. In DNA form, the CDR3 reads TGTGCCAGCAGTTTCAAGGGACAGGCCCGGACGAATCAGCCCCAGCATTTT.

The genes are TRBV28 and TRBJ1-1; D is ambiguous. CDR3 length: 14 amino acids. The V gene lost 2 bases and the J gene lost 0 bases, with 7 bases spanning the gap. The germline gives CDR1 MDHEN, CDR2 SYDVKM. CDR3 loop: CASSLGRMNTEAFF. Written as DNA, the CDR3 is TGTGCCAGCAGTTTAGGCAGGATGAACACTGAAGCTTTCTTT.

The rearrangement joins TRBV4-3 to TRBJ2-7, with D possibly TRBD2 on 6 matching bases. CDR1 and CDR2 (germline): LGHNA, YSLEER. The CDR3 length is 15 residues. V lost 0 bases to trimming and J lost 1 base, with 10 bases between them. The DNA for the CDR3 is TGCGCCAGCAGCCAAGACAGGGAGGCATCCTACGAGCAGTACTTC. As protein: CASSQDREASYEQYF.

The V call is TRBV7-2, the J call TRBJ2-3; D remains unclear. Germline V CDR1 and CDR2: SGHTA, FQGNSA. V was pared by 6 bases and J by 0 bases, with 4 bases between. The CDR3 is 12 amino acids. The CDR3, as DNA: TGTGCCAGCAGATCTAGCACAGATACGCAGTATTTT. Translation: CASRSSTDTQYF. The variable domain in full, completed from reference TRBV7-2 and TRBJ2-3, reads GAGVSQSPSNKVTEKGKDVELRCDPISGHTALYWYRQSLGQGLEFLIYFQGNSAPDKSGLPSDRFSAERTGGSVSTLTIQRTQQEDSAVYLCASRSSTDTQYFGPGTRLTVL.

This clone was seen once. V is TRBV18 and J is TRBJ1-1; 10 nucleotides align to TRBD1. V shed 3 bases and J 7 bases; nucleotides not matched to a gene: 8. The CDR3 consists of 15 residues. Germline CDR1 KGHSH, CDR2 LQKENI. The CDR3 DNA is TGTGCCAGCTCACCTCGGACAGGGGGAACCTTTGAAGCTTTCTTT. Protein sequence: CASSPRTGGTFEAFF.

The rearrangement uses TRBV10-3 and TRBJ1-3, with D unresolved. Looked up from germline, CDR1 is ENHRY and CDR2 is SYGVKD. CDR3 length: 15 amino acids. With 3 bases removed from V and 6 bases from J, the gap between germline ends came to 15 bases. CDR3 bases: TGTGCCATCAGTGATCCGGGGATGGATGAAAACACCATATATTTT. Residues: CAISDPGMDENTIYF.

This rearrangement joins TRBV4-1 to TRBJ2-5, with 10 nucleotides matching TRBD2. This CDR3 contains 17 residues. Germline loops: CDR1 MGHRA, CDR2 YSYEKL. Trimming at V came to 0 bases and at J to 1 base, leaving 5 bases not matched to a gene. CDR3 residues: CASSQEPLAGVQETQYF. The CDR3 bases are TGCGCCAGCAGCCAAGAACCCCTAGCGGGGGTCCAAGAGACCCAGTACTTC.

The chain is built from TRBV7-2 and TRBJ2-2, with 7 bases aligning to TRBD2. Germline assignment: CDR1 SGHTA and CDR2 FQGNSA. CDR3 length equals 15 residues. The J segment lost 5 bases and the V segment lost 6 bases, leaving 9 bases of the junction unmatched. This CDR3 reads CASRKGLEITGELFF. Written as DNA, the CDR3 is TGTGCCAGCAGGAAAGGACTAGAAATAACCGGGGAGCTGTTTTTT.

This chain joins TRBV28 and TRBJ2-7; TRBD1 aligns across 10 bases. CDR1 is MDHEN and CDR2 is SYDVKM in the germline V gene. This CDR3 region has 20 residues. Trimming cost V 3 bases and J 4 bases; bases outside gene matches: 21. CDR3 sequence reads: CASSFESGRTETGGLYEQYF. In DNA, the CDR3 is TGTGCCAGCAGTTTCGAATCGGGTCGAACCGAGACAGGGGGCCTTTACGAGCAGTACTTC.

The rearrangement joins TRBV7-2 to TRBJ1-5, with 7 bases that match TRBD1. Trimming removed 3 bases from V and 6 bases from J; junction bases left unmatched: 5. This CDR3 contains 14 residues. Germline V lookup: CDR1 SGHTA, CDR2 FQGNSA. CDR3 residues: CASSFRGVGQPQHF. CDR3 nucleotide sequence: TGTGCCAGCAGCTTCAGGGGGGTTGGTCAGCCCCAGCATTTT.

The table lists this clone with a count of one. The chain links TRBV4-2 to TRBJ1-4; 9 bases agree with TRBD1. CDR1 LGHNA and CDR2 YNFKEQ come from the germline V gene. After removal of 4 bases from V and 7 bases from J, the junction contained 1 base not matched to a gene. This CDR3 contains 13 residues. CDR3 in amino acids: CASSPGQGEKLFF. The CDR3 DNA follows: TGTGCCAGCAGCCCGGGACAGGGTGAAAAACTGTTTTTT.

The chain links TRBV28 to TRBJ1-3; D not certain. V lost 4 bases and J lost 4, with 11 bases in between. CDR1 MDHEN and CDR2 SYDVKM come from the germline V gene. The CDR3 length is 14 residues. In DNA form, the CDR3 reads TGTGCCAGCAGTTCCCCCCCCGGGGGAAACACCATATATTTT. Amino acid sequence: CASSSPPGGNTIYF.

V is TRBV27 and J is TRBJ1-4, with TRBD1 identical over 9 bases. J was trimmed by 7 bases and V by 5 bases; bases with no gene match: 8. Germline V gene lookup returns CDR1 MNHEY and CDR2 SMNVEV (reference sequence). The CDR3 has 15 amino acids. The CDR3 region is CASSPGQGRSEKLFF. The CDR3 nucleotides read TGTGCCAGCAGTCCGGGACAGGGCCGGAGTGAAAAACTGTTTTTT.

This clone was seen more than once but under ten times. The chain combines TRBV2 with TRBJ1-5; no reliable D call. With 6 bases removed from V and 0 bases from J, the gap between germline ends came to 18 bases. The CDR3 contains 17 residues. Germline values: CDR1 SNHLY, CDR2 FYNNEI. In nucleotides, the CDR3 is TGTGCCAGCAGGGTCCCCGATAGTTCGTATAGCAATCAGCCCCAGCATTTT. It translates to CASRVPDSSYSNQPQHF.

The rearrangement links TRBV18 to TRBJ2-7; D not resolved. V was clipped by 3 bases and J by 6 bases, with 15 bases between them. CDR1 and CDR2 (germline): KGHSH, LQKENI. This CDR3 is 14 amino acids long. The CDR3 DNA follows: TGTGCCAGCTCACCCCCTCCGTTGCGAGCCGAGCAGTACTTC. It yields the protein CASSPPPLRAEQYF.

This rearrangement joins TRBV27 to TRBJ2-1, with D possibly being TRBD1 (5 bases). The CDR3 has 13 amino acids. Germline loops: CDR1 MNHEY, CDR2 SMNVEV (reference sequence). V gave up 0 bases and J gave up 9 bases, with 9 bases separating them. CDR3 nucleotides: TGTGCCAGCAGTTTATCTCCCCAGGGTGAGCAGTTCTTC. Its protein product is CASSLSPQGEQFF.

CDR3 bases: TGTGCCAGCAGCGTAGAGGAGGGAAGCTCCTACGAGCAGTACTTC. As protein: CASSVEEGSSYEQYF. The chain has TRBV9 and TRBJ2-7; weak D call: TRBD2 (6 bases). Germline V CDR1 and CDR2: SGDLS, YYNGEE. This CDR3 region has 15 residues. With 0 bases removed from V and 0 bases from J, the gap between germline ends came to 10 bases.

V is TRBV18 and J is TRBJ1-4; 11 nucleotides match TRBD1. With V trimmed by 5 bases and J by 1 base, 12 bases remained unmatched. The CDR3 length is 19 residues. Per the germline V gene, CDR1 is KGHSH and CDR2 is LQKENI. Written as DNA, the CDR3 is TGTGCCAGCTCAAAGGGACAGGGGGATCCAACCGGAACTAATGAAAAACTGTTTTTT. Its protein is CASSKGQGDPTGTNEKLFF.

CDR3 region: CASSGLEGGAPETQYF. The CDR3 coding sequence is TGTGCCAGCAGCGGCTTAGAGGGAGGGGCCCCAGAGACCCAGTACTTC. The chain uses TRBV9 and TRBJ2-5, with TRBD2 matching over 7 bases. The CDR3 is 16 amino acids. With V trimmed by 3 bases and J by 4 bases, 12 bases remained unmatched. The V gene's germline CDR1 is SGDLS and CDR2 YYNGEE.

The genes are TRBV7-9 and TRBJ2-1, with 14 bases fitting TRBD2. Germline loops: CDR1 SEHNR, CDR2 FQNEAQ (reference sequence). V dropped 5 bases and J dropped 10; count of bases not matched to a gene: 7. The CDR3 sequence is 15 residues long. The CDR3 region has the DNA TGTGCCAGCAGCATGACTAGCGGGAGGGCGGGAGAGCAGTTCTTC. Encoded protein: CASSMTSGRAGEQFF.

This clone was picked up one time. The chain uses TRBV4-1 and TRBJ2-1, with 11 bases that match TRBD2. CDR3 length equals 20 residues. V lost 2 bases and J lost 7; bases outside the gene matches: 19. From germline, CDR1 is MGHRA and CDR2 YSYEKL. DNA of the CDR3: TGCGCCAGCAGCCAAAAAGCCCTTACTGGGGTAGCGGGAGGGGGAAATGAGCAGTTCTTC. Translated: CASSQKALTGVAGGGNEQFF.

The chain joins TRBV10-2 to TRBJ2-7, with 7 bases aligning to TRBD2. V lost 1 base, J lost 4 bases, and 13 bases stayed unmatched. CDR1 and CDR2 (germline): WSHSY, SAAADI. The CDR3 covers 17 residues. The CDR3: CASSEYGGRTLSYEQYF. Here the CDR3 DNA reads TGCGCCAGCAGTGAGTACGGGGGGAGGACCCTATCTTACGAGCAGTACTTC.

The chain uses TRBV7-2 and TRBJ2-5, with 7 bases that match TRBD1. V was pared by 3 bases and J by 4 bases, with 11 bases of the junction left unmatched. This CDR3 has 16 amino acids. Germline V CDR1 and CDR2: SGHTA, FQGNSA. In nucleotides, the CDR3 is TGTGCCAGCAGCTTTTGGGACAGATTTTCTCCAGAGACCCAGTACTTC. This translates into CASSFWDRFSPETQYF.

The chain carries TRBV18 and TRBJ1-1, with 8 bases fitting TRBD1. Germline loops: CDR1 KGHSH, CDR2 LQKENI. Unmatched junction bases numbered 15, after V lost 3 bases and J lost 6 bases. This CDR3 contains 17 residues. The CDR3 nucleotides are TGTGCCAGCTCACCCTTCAATTTCGACAGGGGAATGTCTGAAGCTTTCTTT. Its protein is CASSPFNFDRGMSEAFF.